The 32 T cell receptor beta chains listed next were all sequenced from one sample in a study of T-cell memory formation after mild COVID-19. Using its own MiXCR run on the 5' RACE reads, TCRdb lists one record per CDR3 protein. The data hold over 450,000 distinct CDR3 sequences, with about 20% observed a single time. Sample: PBMCs or a T cell subset sorted from them (not recorded which). The receptors stem from an adult woman who had mild COVID-19 (a few samples of this study predate the infection). Cell type and time point are not known.

This clonotype was counted only a few times. The chain carries TRBV12-3 or TRBV12-4 and TRBJ1-6; 8 bases fit TRBD1. Trimming took 6 bases from V and 9 from J; bases not matched to a gene: 4. This CDR3 comprises 13 residues. CDR3 sequence reads: CASRTGEASPLHF. The CDR3 DNA follows: TGTGCCAGCAGGACAGGGGAGGCTTCACCCCTCCACTTT.

The rearrangement joins TRBV24-1 to TRBJ2-1; 7 bases align to TRBD1. V lost 4 bases and J lost 4; bases outside the gene matches: 6. In germline, CDR1 is KGHDR, CDR2 SFDVKD. CDR3 length: 15 amino acids. The CDR3 loop is CATSETGQSYNEQFF. CDR3 DNA: TGTGCCACCAGTGAAACGGGACAGAGTTACAATGAGCAGTTCTTC.

V gene TRBV29-1 combines with J gene TRBJ2-4; 8 positions agree with TRBD1. J gave up 8 bases and V 4 bases, and 7 bases lay outside the gene matches. The CDR3 contains 13 residues. Germline CDR1 and CDR2: SQVTM and ANQGSEA. CDR3 region: CSVGGGQGDIQYF. The CDR3 DNA reads as TGCAGCGTTGGCGGAGGACAGGGAGACATTCAGTACTTC.

In its sample, this clonotype was seen a few times. The rearrangement joins TRBV7-9 to TRBJ2-5; D is uncertain. Germline assignment: CDR1 SEHNR and CDR2 FQNEAQ (reference sequence). The CDR3 runs to 12 residues. The V end lost 5 bases, the J end lost 1 base, and 5 bases lay between the germline ends. CDR3 sequence (DNA): TGTGCCAGCAGCCAGTCCCAAGAGACCCAGTACTTC. This encodes CASSQSQETQYF.

The rearrangement joins TRBV5-1 to TRBJ2-7, with 9 bases matching TRBD1. V was pared by 4 bases and J by 2 bases, with 7 bases of the junction left unmatched. Per germline, CDR1 SGHRS and CDR2 YFSETQ. This CDR3 region has 15 residues. The DNA for the CDR3 is TGCGCCAGCAGCCCGACAGGGGGACCAACCTACGAGCAGTACTTC. Its translation is CASSPTGGPTYEQYF.

Worth noting for this clonotype: A junction boundary mismatches the germline segment, possibly from a read error. This sequence joins TRBV2 and TRBJ1-4; tentative D call: TRBD1 (5 bases). CDR1 and CDR2 from the germline V gene are SNHLY and FYNNEI. The length of the CDR3 is 12 residues. The CDR3 DNA follows: TGTGCCAGCAGGGACTCCCAGGTGGGGGTTTTGTTT. This encodes CASRDSQVGVLF.

This clonotype was recorded a few times. The chain is built from TRBV5-5 and TRBJ1-2; no clear D. In germline, CDR1 is SGHKS, CDR2 YYEKEE (reference sequence). With 2 bases removed from V and 3 bases from J, the gap between germline ends came to 11 bases. This CDR3 contains 14 residues. The CDR3 spells CASSFVPGYYGYTF. The CDR3 coding sequence is TGTGCCAGCAGCTTCGTCCCGGGGTACTATGGCTACACCTTC.

This clonotype has just a few counts. The chain links TRBV7-6 to TRBJ2-1; no firm D call. V was cut by 6 bases and J by 6 bases, with 24 bases left in between. The germline gives CDR1 SGHVS, CDR2 FNYEAQ. The CDR3 extends over 17 amino acids. The CDR3 region is CASRAYTRDGLFNEQFF. For the CDR3, the DNA is TGTGCCAGCAGGGCTTACACTCGAGACGGCCTTTTCAATGAGCAGTTCTTC. The full variable domain, with the rest looked up from reference TRBV7-6 and TRBJ2-1, is GAGVSQSPRYKVTKRGQDVALRCDPISGHVSLYWYRQALGQGPEFLTYFNYEAQQDKSGLPNDRFSAERPEGSISTLTIQRTEQRDSAMYRCASRAYTRDGLFNEQFFGPGTRLTVL.

This clonotype was seen more than once but under ten times. The V and J genes are TRBV4-2 and TRBJ2-5, with TRBD2 matching over 8 bases. This CDR3 is built from 16 residues. Trimming removed 2 bases from V and 2 bases from J; junction bases left unmatched: 7. Looked up from germline, CDR1 is LGHNA and CDR2 is YNFKEQ. The CDR3 loop reads CASSQSPGGIQETQYF. For the CDR3, the DNA is TGTGCCAGCAGCCAAAGCCCGGGGGGGATTCAAGAGACCCAGTACTTC.

This clonotype was counted only a few times. The junction departs from germline at one end; a sequencing error may be responsible. This chain links TRBV5-6 with TRBJ2-1, with D possibly being TRBD2 (5 bases). This CDR3 region has 12 residues. Germline values: CDR1 SGHDT, CDR2 YYEEEE. CDR3 DNA sequence: TGTGCCAGCAGCTTGGTTTGGGGAGAATCAATCTTC. This codes for CASSLVWGESIF. Looking up the rest from reference TRBV5-6 and TRBJ2-1 gives the full variable domain: DAGVTQSPTHLIKTRGQQVTLRCSPKSGHDTVSWYQQALGQGPQFIFQYYEEEERQRGNFPDRFSGHQFPNYSSELNVNALLLGDSALYLCASSLVWGESIFGPGTRLTVL.

This clonotype was observed many times. The V call is TRBV9, the J call TRBJ1-5; a weak D match, TRBD1 (5 bases). Germline V gives CDR1 SGDLS, CDR2 YYNGEE. The CDR3 totals 12 residues. Trimming took 5 bases from V and 6 from J, leaving 9 bases between them. The CDR3 DNA is TGTGCCAGCAGGGGGAGGGGTCAGCCCCAGCATTTT. This sequence encodes CASRGRGQPQHF.

The J gene is TRBJ2-5, the V gene TRBV27; TRBD2 aligns across 11 bases. V dropped 6 bases and J dropped 1; count of bases not matched to a gene: 7. The CDR3 length is 16 residues. The germline V gene has CDR1 MNHEY and CDR2 SMNVEV (reference sequence). CDR3 nucleotides: TGTGCCAGCAGAACTCTGACTAGCGGGACCCAAGAGACCCAGTACTTC. Encoded protein: CASRTLTSGTQETQYF.

This clonotype was seen more than once but under ten times. V usage is TRBV25-1 and J usage is TRBJ1-2; no definite D call. Trimming cost V 3 bases and J 0 bases, with 11 bases left between them. Germline loops: CDR1 MGHDK, CDR2 SYGVNS. The length of the CDR3 is 15 residues. CDR3: CASSESHTANYGYTF. The CDR3 region has the DNA TGTGCCAGCAGTGAGTCCCATACGGCTAACTATGGCTACACCTTC.

V and J are TRBV7-9 and TRBJ2-5; D remains unclear. Germline-derived CDR1 and CDR2 are SEHNR and FQNEAQ (reference sequence). V gave up 0 bases and J gave up 5 bases, with 10 bases separating them. This CDR3 comprises 14 residues. The CDR3 nucleotides read TGTGCCAGCAGCTTAGCCACCTGGCTTGAGACCCAGTACTTC. Amino acids: CASSLATWLETQYF.

This clonotype was seen more than once but under ten times. At one end, the junction sequence differs from germline, possibly due to a read error. The V and J genes are TRBV7-2 and TRBJ2-7, with no clear D. CDR1 and CDR2 from the germline V gene are SGHTA and FQGNSA. This CDR3 is 15 amino acids long. The chain's CDR3 is CASSSPGSYSYAQYF. CDR3 in DNA: TGTGCCAGCAGCTCACCCGGGTCCTACTCCTACGCGCAGTACTTC. The whole variable domain, remainder taken from reference TRBV7-2 and TRBJ2-7, is GAGVSQSPSNKVTEKGKDVELRCDPISGHTALYWYRQSLGQGLEFLIYFQGNSAPDKSGLPSDRFSAERTGGSVSTLTIQRTQQEDSAVYLCASSSPGSYSYAQYFGPGTRLTVT.

This CDR3 reads CSARVIAEGTYEQYF. In DNA, the CDR3 is TGCAGTGCTAGAGTAATAGCGGAGGGGACTTACGAGCAGTACTTC. The chain uses TRBV20-1 and TRBJ2-7; D possibly corresponds to TRBD2 (6 bases). Germline CDR1 is DFQATT and CDR2 is SNEGSKA (reference sequence). CDR3 length: 15 amino acids. V lost 1 base to trimming and J lost 4 bases, with 17 bases between them.

The chain has TRBV12-3 or TRBV12-4 and TRBJ1-2; 8 nucleotides align to TRBD1. V shed 5 bases and J 4 bases; nucleotides not matched to a gene: 9. The CDR3 covers 15 residues. DNA of the CDR3: TGTGCCAGCAGTCGCGGACAGGGTAGTCTCTATGGCTACACCTTC. Its translation: CASSRGQGSLYGYTF.

This clonotype was seen once. V is TRBV24-1 and J is TRBJ2-1, with D hard to call. Germline assignment: CDR1 KGHDR and CDR2 SFDVKD. V was cut by 1 base and J by 7 bases, with 7 bases left in between. The CDR3 length is 13 residues. This chain's CDR3 is CATSDFTVNEQFF. In nucleotides, the CDR3 is TGTGCCACCAGTGATTTTACGGTGAATGAGCAGTTCTTC.

In this sample, this clonotype turned up a few times. The rearrangement links TRBV12-3 or TRBV12-4 to TRBJ2-2, with a possible D match to TRBD2 (5 bases). The CDR3 is made up of 15 amino acids. V lost 4 bases and J 5 bases, leaving 14 bases between the germline ends. CDR3 in amino acids: CASSYHGLGTGELFF. CDR3 in DNA: TGTGCCAGCAGTTACCATGGACTTGGGACCGGGGAGCTGTTTTTT.

The chain is built from TRBV12-3 or TRBV12-4 and TRBJ2-3; TRBD2 matches at 7 bases. Losses at the gene ends were 3 bases for V and 4 bases for J; bases not matched to a gene: 10. CDR3 length: 16 amino acids. CDR3 nucleotides: TGTGCCAGCAGTTTGGGGGTGACTAGCATCGCAGATACGCAGTATTTT. Translated: CASSLGVTSIADTQYF.

The chain combines TRBV6-1 with TRBJ2-2; D remains unclear. Germline V gene data show CDR1 as MNHNS and CDR2 as SASEGT. The CDR3 spans 15 residues. V lost 6 bases and J 6 bases, leaving 17 bases between the germline ends. The CDR3 nucleotides read TGTGCCAGCAGAATCACCGACCCCATCCCCGGGGAGCTGTTTTTT. Translation gives CASRITDPIPGELFF.

The V call is TRBV4-1, the J call TRBJ2-7; D might be TRBD2 (5 bases). With 1 base removed from V and 1 base from J, the gap between germline ends came to 14 bases. Germline CDR1 and CDR2: MGHRA and YSYEKL. This CDR3 comprises 16 residues. CDR3 sequence (DNA): TGCGCCAGCAGCCAAGTTTACGGGGTCCTTTCCTACGAGCAGTACTTC. Its protein is CASSQVYGVLSYEQYF.

In DNA, the CDR3 is TGTGCCAGCAGCCCAGCAGGGAGTCAGCCTGAAGCTTTCTTT. The encoded protein is CASSPAGSQPEAFF. The J gene is TRBJ1-1, the V gene TRBV7-9; D perhaps matches TRBD1 (5 bases). Germline CDR1 reads SEHNR; CDR2 reads FQNEAQ (reference sequence). Trimming pared 5 bases from V and 6 bases from J, leaving 16 bases between. CDR3 length: 14 residues. The full variable domain, its missing parts supplied by reference TRBV7-9 and TRBJ1-1, is DTGVSQNPRHKITKRGQNVTFRCDPISEHNRLYWYRQTLGQGPEFLTYFQNEAQLEKSRLLSDRFSAERPKGSFSTLEIQRTEQGDSAMYLCASSPAGSQPEAFFGQGTRLTVV.

The table lists this clonotype with a few counts. The chain has TRBV14 and TRBJ2-5; no reliable D call. Trimming pared 2 bases from V and 2 bases from J, leaving 9 bases between. This CDR3 has 14 amino acids. CDR1 SGHDN and CDR2 FVKESK come from the germline V gene. DNA of the CDR3: TGTGCCAGCAGCCAATACGGTCTACAAGAGACCCAGTACTTC. Its translation is CASSQYGLQETQYF.

CDR3 nucleotides: TGTGCCAGCAGTTACCCCTGGACAGGGCCTTATGGCTACACCTTC. Encoded protein: CASSYPWTGPYGYTF. The chain recombines TRBV6-6 with TRBJ1-2; 8 bases are a match to TRBD1. The length of the CDR3 is 15 residues. Germline assignment: CDR1 MNHNY and CDR2 SVGAGI (reference sequence). The trim removed 2 bases at V and 5 bases at J, leaving 7 bases unmatched.

This clonotype has a handful of counts. The CDR3 here is CASSTWTRRTDTQYF. The CDR3 bases are TGTGCCAGCAGCACTTGGACTAGACGCACAGATACGCAGTATTTT. The chain carries TRBV11-1 and TRBJ2-3; 7 bases align to TRBD2. The CDR3 has 15 amino acids. The V segment lost 5 bases and the J segment 1 base; nucleotides outside the gene matches: 6. Germline CDR1 and CDR2: SGHAT and FQDESV (reference sequence).

This chain uses TRBV5-1 with TRBJ2-1; D unclear. Trimming removed 3 bases from V and 6 bases from J, with 10 bases in between. Germline-derived CDR1 and CDR2 are SGHRS and YFSETQ. This CDR3 spans 13 amino acids. The chain's CDR3 is CASSSAQSNEQFF. CDR3 DNA: TGCGCCAGCAGCTCTGCGCAGAGCAATGAGCAGTTCTTC. Using reference TRBV5-1 and TRBJ2-1 for the parts outside the CDR3, the full variable domain is KAGVTQTPRYLIKTRGQQVTLSCSPISGHRSVSWYQQTPGQGLQFLFEYFSETQRNKGNFPGRFSGRQFSNSRSEMNVSTLELGDSALYLCASSSAQSNEQFFGPGTRLTVL.

This rearrangement joins TRBV12-3 or TRBV12-4 to TRBJ2-7; D possibly corresponds to TRBD1 (5 bases). The CDR3 totals 17 residues. V was cut by 5 bases and J by 1 base, with 21 bases left in between. The CDR3 sequence: CASSTKLSERGSYEQYF. CDR3 coding DNA: TGTGCCAGCAGTACCAAGTTAAGCGAAAGGGGATCCTACGAGCAGTACTTC.

This clonotype was recorded many times. The gene calls are TRBV6-5 and TRBJ1-1, with D possibly matching TRBD1 (5 bases). Germline V lookup: CDR1 MNHEY, CDR2 SVGAGI. The CDR3 spans 11 residues. Trimming removed 5 bases from V and 8 bases from J, with 9 bases in between. This CDR3 is CASSQGVEAFF. Here the CDR3 DNA reads TGTGCCAGCAGTCAGGGAGTCGAAGCTTTCTTT.

V and J are TRBV28 and TRBJ2-7; 8 bases fit TRBD1. This CDR3 contains 14 residues. CDR1 and CDR2 from the germline V gene are MDHEN and SYDVKM. Germline trimming cut 7 bases from V and 0 bases from J; bases unmatched to any gene: 5. The CDR3 loop reads CASKAGGSSYEQYF. The CDR3 coding sequence is TGTGCCAGCAAAGCAGGGGGCAGCTCCTACGAGCAGTACTTC.

This clonotype has more than one count but fewer than ten. This rearrangement joins TRBV7-6 to TRBJ2-7, with 7 bases aligning to TRBD1. V dropped 0 bases and J dropped 0; count of bases not matched to a gene: 5. The CDR3 sequence is 16 residues long. Germline loops: CDR1 SGHVS, CDR2 FNYEAQ. CDR3 DNA: TGTGCCAGCAGCTTAGCCGGGACAGACAGCTCCTACGAGCAGTACTTC. As protein: CASSLAGTDSSYEQYF.

This clonotype came up a few times. The chain carries TRBV5-1 and TRBJ2-2; D tentatively fits TRBD1 or TRBD2 (5 bases each). V shed 6 bases and J shed 2 bases, with 11 bases lying between them. The V gene's germline CDR1 is SGHRS and CDR2 YFSETQ. CDR3 length equals 14 residues. Here the CDR3 reads CASMVGTNTGELFF. As DNA, the CDR3 is TGCGCCAGCATGGTAGGGACCAACACCGGGGAGCTGTTTTTT.